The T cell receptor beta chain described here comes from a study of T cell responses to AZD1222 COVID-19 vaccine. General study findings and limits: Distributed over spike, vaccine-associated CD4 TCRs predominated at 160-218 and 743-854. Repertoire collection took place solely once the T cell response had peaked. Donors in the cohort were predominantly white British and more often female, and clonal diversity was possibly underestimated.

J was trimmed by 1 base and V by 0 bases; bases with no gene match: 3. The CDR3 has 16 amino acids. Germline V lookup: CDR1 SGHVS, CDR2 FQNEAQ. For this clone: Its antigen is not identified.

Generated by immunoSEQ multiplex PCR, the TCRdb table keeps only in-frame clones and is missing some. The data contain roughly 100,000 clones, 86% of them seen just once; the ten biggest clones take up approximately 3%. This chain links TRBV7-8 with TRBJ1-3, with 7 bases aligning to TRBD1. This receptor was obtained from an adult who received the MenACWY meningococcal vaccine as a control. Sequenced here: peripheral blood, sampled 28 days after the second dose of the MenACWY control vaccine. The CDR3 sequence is CASSLATGWSGNTIYF. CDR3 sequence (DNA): TGTGCCAGCAGCTTAGCGACAGGGTGGTCTGGAAACACCATATATTTT. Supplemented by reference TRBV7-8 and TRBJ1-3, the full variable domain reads GAGVSQSPRYKVAKRGQDVALRCDPISGHVSLFWYQQALGQGPEFLTYFQNEAQLDKSGLPSDRFFAERPEGSVSTLKIQRTQQEDSAVYLCASSLATGWSGNTIYFGEGSWLTVV.